Only a few counts were recorded for the clone carrying this T cell receptor (beta chain). This sample was taken from a study of blood T cell repertoires in COVID-19. As for the study in general: Sample material is recorded as cDNA or gDNA derived from T cells, B-cell-depleted T cells, or PBMCs.

Original processing methods: How many nucleated cells were present was estimated from reference gene primer amplification. Profiling relied on immunoSEQ multiplex PCR, and the TCRdb table lists in-frame clones only, not all of them. That table furnishes V, J and clone size, whereas the DNA furnished D and trimming. The sample lists under 500,000 clones, nearly 90% occurring once. The CDR3 extends over 17 amino acids. In germline, CDR1 is LNHNV, CDR2 YYDKDF (reference sequence). V dropped 5 bases and J dropped 6; count of bases not matched to a gene: 13. The clonotype originates from a woman in her late teens or twenties with acute COVID-19. Sequenced material: PBMCs or T cells enriched from blood (not recorded which). The rearrangement uses TRBV15 and TRBJ2-7, with 13 nucleotides matching TRBD2. The CDR3 reads CATSRGLAGEGRSEQYF. CDR3 nucleotides: TGTGCCACCAGCCGAGGACTAGCGGGAGAAGGTAGGAGCGAGCAGTACTTC.